The rows below give T cell receptor beta chains drawn from one sample of a study of blood T cell repertoires in COVID-19. Measured with immunoSEQ multiplex PCR; TCRdb has only the in-frame clones, and not every one. This sample has almost 350,000 clones, with roughly 90% found just once. The specimen sequenced was PBMCs or T cells enriched from blood (not recorded which). These receptors were collected from a woman in her thirties who had been exposed to COVID-19. CDR3s include the opening cysteine and the closing phenylalanine or tryptophan. Fields, in order: V gene, clone size, D gene, J gene, CDR3 DNA, CDR3 protein. A D gene is named only where the DNA matches it firmly. Clone size is stated in some rows and not others, as once, few, many or a class when expanded.

TRBV9,-,-,TRBJ1-1,TGTGCCAGCAGCGTAGCTCCCCAGGGTATGAACACTGAAGCTTTCTTT,CASSVAPQGMNTEAFF
TRBV12-3/TRBV12-4,-,-,TRBJ1-2,TGTGCCAGCAGTTTAGTACGAGACAGCTGGCTTACCTTC,CASSLVRDSWLTF
TRBV30,-,-,TRBJ2-7,TGTGCCTGGAGTGACGCGGGCAGGGGCGACTACGAGCAGTACTTC,CAWSDAGRGDYEQYF
TRBV29-1,-,TRBD2,TRBJ2-1,TGCAGCGTCAATCGGGGGGGCTTAGGCAATGAGCAGTTCTTC,CSVNRGGLGNEQFF
TRBV9,-,-,TRBJ2-5,TGTGCCAGCAGCGCTGGGGCACTCCAAGAGACCCAGTACTTC,CASSAGALQETQYF
TRBV15,-,-,TRBJ1-2,TGTGCCACCAGCAGAGATTACGGGCCTGGGGCGTATGGCTACACCTTC,CATSRDYGPGAYGYTF
TRBV30,once,-,TRBJ1-3,TGTGCCTGGAGTGTCCGACACCGGTCTGGAAACACCATATATTTT,CAWSVRHRSGNTIYF
TRBV28,-,-,TRBJ2-7,TGTGCCAGCAGTCCAGACTCCTACGAGCAGTACTTC,CASSPDSYEQYF
TRBV10-2,-,-,TRBJ1-6,TGCGCCAGCAAAGTGCTAGTTAATTCACCCCTCCACTTT,CASKVLVNSPLHF
TRBV29-1,-,TRBD1,TRBJ1-1,TGCAGCGCGTACAGGGGCTATACTGAAGCTTTCTTT,CSAYRGYTEAFF
TRBV27,once,-,TRBJ1-1,TGTGCCAGCAGTCTCCAGGGTTCCACTGAAGCTTTCTTT,CASSLQGSTEAFF
TRBV28,few,TRBD1,TRBJ2-3,TGTGCCAGCAGTTTACAGGGGGCGGGGACAGATACGCAGTATTTT,CASSLQGAGTDTQYF
TRBV18,-,TRBD1,TRBJ1-6,TGTGCCAGCTCTTTGGGACAGGGGAACTCACCCCTCCACTTT,CASSLGQGNSPLHF
TRBV27,-,TRBD2,TRBJ2-7,TGTGCCAGCAGTTTTACGGGAGGCCTTGCCTACGAGCAGTACTTC,CASSFTGGLAYEQYF
TRBV30,-,TRBD2,TRBJ2-7,TGTGCCTGGAGTCCAATACTCCTTGGAGGGATAGCGGGAGGGATCTCACGGCAGTACTTC,CAWSPILLGGIAGGISRQYF
TRBV4-2,-,TRBD2,TRBJ2-7,TGTGCCAGCAGCCAAGAAAGTGATGCGGGAGGGTACGAGCAGTACTTC,CASSQESDAGGYEQYF
TRBV9,-,-,TRBJ2-5,TGTGCCAGCAGCCCCTCGCTGAAGCGCGGAGAGACCCAGTACTTC,CASSPSLKRGETQYF
TRBV5-1,few,TRBD1,TRBJ2-5,TGCGCCAGCAGCTTGACCCAGGGGGCGAGGGAGACCCAGTACTTC,CASSLTQGARETQYF
TRBV6-5,-,TRBD1,TRBJ1-2,TGTGCCAGCAGAAAGACAGGGGAATACTATGGCTACACCTTC,CASRKTGEYYGYTF
TRBV7-2,once,-,TRBJ1-4,TGTGCCAGCAGCTTAGTGTCGCAGGTTAATGAAAAACTGTTTTTT,CASSLVSQVNEKLFF
TRBV12-5,once,-,TRBJ2-3,TGTGCTAGTGGTTTGGTTGGGCTAGGGAGGCGAAGAGATACGCAGTATTTT,CASGLVGLGRRRDTQYF
TRBV10-2,-,TRBD2,TRBJ2-1,TGCGCCAGCACCTTAGCGGGAGGGCGCTACAATGAGCAGTTCTTC,CASTLAGGRYNEQFF
TRBV3-1/TRBV3-2,once,-,TRBJ2-1,TGTGCCAGCAGCCAAGCCCTACAGGGTAGGGGGGGCATACGAAATGAGCAGTTCTTC,CASSQALQGRGGIRNEQFF
TRBV6-2/TRBV6-3,-,TRBD2,TRBJ2-3,TGTGCCAGCAGTCCCCAATTCCCGGGACTAGCGGACACAGATACGCAGTATTTT,CASSPQFPGLADTDTQYF
TRBV7-9,few,TRBD1,TRBJ1-1,TGTGCCAGCAGCTTATCCTGGGACAGGGAAGCTTTCTTT,CASSLSWDREAFF
TRBV3-1/TRBV3-2,-,TRBD1,TRBJ2-7,TGTGCCAGCAGCCAACGGACAGGCTACGAGCAGTACTTC,CASSQRTGYEQYF
TRBV28,-,-,TRBJ2-7,TGTGCCAGCAGCCGACTCTACGAGCAGTACTTC,CASSRLYEQYF